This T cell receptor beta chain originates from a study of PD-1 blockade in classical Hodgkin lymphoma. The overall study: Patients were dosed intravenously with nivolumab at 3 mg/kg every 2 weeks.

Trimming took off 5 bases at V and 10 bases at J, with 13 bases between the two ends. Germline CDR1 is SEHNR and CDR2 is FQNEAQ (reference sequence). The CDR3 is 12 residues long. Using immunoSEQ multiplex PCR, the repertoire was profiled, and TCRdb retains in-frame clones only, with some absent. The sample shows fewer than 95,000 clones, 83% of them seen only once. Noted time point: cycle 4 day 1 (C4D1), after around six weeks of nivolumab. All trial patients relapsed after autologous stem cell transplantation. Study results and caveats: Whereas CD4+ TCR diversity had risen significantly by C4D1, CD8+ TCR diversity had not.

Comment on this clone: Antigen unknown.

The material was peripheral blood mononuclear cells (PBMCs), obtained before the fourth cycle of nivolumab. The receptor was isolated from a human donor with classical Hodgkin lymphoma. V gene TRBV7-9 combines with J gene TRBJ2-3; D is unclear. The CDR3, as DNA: TGTGCCAGCAGCCCCAAGGATCTCCCGCAGTATTTT. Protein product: CASSPKDLPQYF. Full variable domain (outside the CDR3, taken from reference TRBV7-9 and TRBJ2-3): DTGVSQNPRHKITKRGQNVTFRCDPISEHNRLYWYRQTLGQGPEFLTYFQNEAQLEKSRLLSDRFSAERPKGSFSTLEIQRTEQGDSAMYLCASSPKDLPQYFGPGTRLTVL.